The 15 T cell receptor beta chains presented below share a single source sample, sequenced in a study of T cells in Graves' hyperthyroidism and ophthalmopathy. Researchers amplified the TCR beta CDR3 regions from RNA transcripts. HTBI primers were used for first-round RT-PCR of the TCR CDR3. From the multiplex PCR reads, TCRdb called clonotypes with MiXCR, one entry per CDR3 protein. The sample carries approximately 640,000 distinct CDR3 sequences, around 15% recorded once. Sequencing used blood. The source is a woman aged 30 to 39 with Graves' hyperthyroidism.

This clonotype was counted at least ten times. V is TRBV15 and J is TRBJ2-7; possible D gene TRBD2, 6 bases. Germline V gene lookup returns CDR1 LNHNV and CDR2 YYDKDF (reference sequence). The CDR3 runs 16 residues. The V end was cut by 1 base, the J end by 5 bases, with 18 bases between. The CDR3 DNA reads as TGTGCCACCAGCAGAGTCAAAATCGGGGGTGGGGACGAGCAGTACTTC. It encodes CATSRVKIGGGDEQYF.

This clonotype has just a few counts. This chain links TRBV6-1 with TRBJ1-4, with no clear D. The V end was cut by 6 bases, the J end by 11 bases, with 25 bases between. The CDR3 covers 16 residues. The germline CDR1 and CDR2 sequences are MNHNS and SASEGT. This CDR3 is CASRYTTQATMSKLFF. As DNA, the CDR3 is TGTGCCAGCAGATATACCACCCAAGCAACGATGTCGAAACTGTTTTTT.

V gene TRBV4-2 combines with J gene TRBJ2-7; 7 positions match TRBD1. Germline CDR1 LGHNA, CDR2 YNFKEQ. The CDR3 spans 17 residues. Trimming cost V 1 base and J 0 bases; bases outside gene matches: 9. CDR3 protein: CASSQARGKFSSYEQYF. The CDR3 nucleotides read TGTGCCAGCAGCCAAGCCAGGGGGAAATTTAGCTCCTACGAGCAGTACTTC.

The V call is TRBV7-2, the J call TRBJ1-1; the match to TRBD1 covers 7 bases. The CDR3 length is 15 residues. V lost 0 bases, J lost 2 bases, and 3 bases stayed unmatched. Germline CDR1 reads SGHTA; CDR2 reads FQGNSA. This CDR3 reads CASSLAGQANTEAFF. The CDR3, as DNA: TGTGCCAGCAGCTTAGCCGGACAGGCAAACACTGAAGCTTTCTTT.

This clonotype was found a few times. V and J are TRBV6-1 and TRBJ2-7, with 10 bases identical to TRBD1. Unmatched junction bases numbered 7, after V lost 6 bases and J lost 5 bases. The germline V gene encodes CDR1 MNHNS and CDR2 SASEGT. The CDR3 covers 14 residues. CDR3 protein: CASSPDRGVHEQYF. For the CDR3, the DNA is TGTGCCAGCAGCCCGGACAGGGGGGTCCACGAGCAGTACTTC.

In this sample, this clonotype turned up many times. The V and J genes are TRBV7-2 and TRBJ2-1, with 8 nucleotides matching TRBD2. With 2 bases clipped from V and 3 bases from J, the junction kept 0 bases outside the gene matches. In germline, CDR1 is SGHTA, CDR2 FQGNSA. The CDR3 loop spans 14 amino acids. The CDR3 spells CASSLSGGYNEQFF. CDR3 nucleotide sequence: TGTGCCAGCAGCTTAAGCGGGGGCTACAATGAGCAGTTCTTC.

The chain links TRBV20-1 to TRBJ2-1, with D perhaps assigned TRBD1 or TRBD2 (6 bases each). The V gene's germline CDR1 is DFQATT and CDR2 SNEGSKA (reference sequence). Trimming stripped 1 base from V and 0 bases from J, with 10 bases between. CDR3 size: 15 residues. This CDR3 is CSARVGGFSYNEQFF. In DNA, the CDR3 is TGCAGTGCTAGAGTAGGGGGGTTCTCCTACAATGAGCAGTTCTTC.

This clonotype was detected many times. The gene calls are TRBV28 and TRBJ1-2; D is ambiguous. Per germline, CDR1 MDHEN and CDR2 SYDVKM. The V gene lost 4 bases and the J gene lost 8 bases, with 20 bases spanning the gap. The CDR3 totals 15 residues. CDR3 protein: CASSSGVAGREGYTF. The CDR3 DNA sequence: TGTGCCAGCAGTTCCGGAGTTGCGGGGAGGGAGGGCTACACCTTC.

The V and J genes are TRBV19 and TRBJ2-1; D is possibly TRBD2 (6 bases). The end of the DNA fits TRBJ2-7 better, so the J call may be wrong. Germline V gives CDR1 LNHDA, CDR2 SQIVND (reference sequence). CDR3 size: 15 residues. CDR3 protein: CASSIVGGPGNEQYF. CDR3 DNA: TGTGCCAGTAGTATAGTTGGAGGGCCAGGAAATGAGCAGTACTTC.

The J gene is TRBJ2-1, the V gene TRBV5-1, with TRBD2 matching over 7 bases. Germline CDR1 SGHRS, CDR2 YFSETQ. The CDR3 loop spans 15 amino acids. Trimming at V came to 2 bases and at J to 4 bases, leaving 6 bases not matched to a gene. The CDR3 sequence is CASSFRREIYNEQFF. CDR3 nucleotide sequence: TGCGCCAGCAGCTTTAGGCGGGAGATTTACAATGAGCAGTTCTTC.

The J gene is TRBJ2-5, the V gene TRBV7-9; 8 positions match TRBD2. CDR1 is SEHNR, CDR2 FQNEAQ, per germline (reference sequence). There are 14 residues in the CDR3. The junction had 5 bases not matched to a gene; V was cut back by 6 bases and J by 2 bases. CDR3 nucleotides: TGTGCCAGCAGAGGAGTAGCGGGACAAGAGACCCAGTACTTC. Translation: CASRGVAGQETQYF.

The J gene is TRBJ1-2, the V gene TRBV30, with 7 bases fitting TRBD1. Germline trimming cut 7 bases from V and 9 bases from J; bases unmatched to any gene: 11. This CDR3 is 12 amino acids long. Germline CDR1 GTSNPN, CDR2 SVGIG (reference sequence). CDR3 sequence: CALTGNLYCYTF. CDR3 bases: TGTGCCTTGACAGGGAACTTATATTGCTACACCTTC. Looking up the rest from reference TRBV30 and TRBJ1-2 gives the full variable domain: SQTIHQWPATLVQPVGSPLSLECTVEGTSNPNLYWYRQAAGRGLQLLFYSVGIGQISSEVPQNLSASRPQDRQFILSSKKLLLSDSGFYLCALTGNLYCYTFGSGTRLTVV.

This clonotype was observed a handful of times. J is TRBJ1-2 and V is TRBV11-3; TRBD1 might be the D (5 bases). The CDR3 is 14 residues long. V gave up 5 bases and J gave up 3 bases, with 13 bases separating them. Germline loops: CDR1 SGHNT, CDR2 YENEEA. The CDR3 DNA sequence: TGTGCCAGCAGCGAGTCAGGGATGGACTATGGCTACACCTTC. Amino acid sequence: CASSESGMDYGYTF.

This clonotype came up a few times. The J gene is TRBJ2-2, the V gene TRBV29-1; no clear D. Germline V CDR1 and CDR2: SQVTM, ANQGSEA. Trimming cost V 3 bases and J 5 bases, with 7 bases left between them. CDR3 length: 12 residues. The CDR3: CSVDASTGELFF. For the CDR3, the DNA is TGCAGCGTTGACGCCTCGACCGGGGAGCTGTTTTTT.

This clonotype was counted between two and nine times. This chain connects TRBV6-1 to TRBJ2-1; D remains unclear. Germline V gene sequence: CDR1 MNHNS, CDR2 SASEGT. V was clipped by 2 bases and J by 8 bases, with 4 bases between them. The CDR3 is 11 residues long. The DNA for the CDR3 is TGTGCCAGCAGTGAAATCGATGAGCAGTTCTTC. This encodes CASSEIDEQFF.